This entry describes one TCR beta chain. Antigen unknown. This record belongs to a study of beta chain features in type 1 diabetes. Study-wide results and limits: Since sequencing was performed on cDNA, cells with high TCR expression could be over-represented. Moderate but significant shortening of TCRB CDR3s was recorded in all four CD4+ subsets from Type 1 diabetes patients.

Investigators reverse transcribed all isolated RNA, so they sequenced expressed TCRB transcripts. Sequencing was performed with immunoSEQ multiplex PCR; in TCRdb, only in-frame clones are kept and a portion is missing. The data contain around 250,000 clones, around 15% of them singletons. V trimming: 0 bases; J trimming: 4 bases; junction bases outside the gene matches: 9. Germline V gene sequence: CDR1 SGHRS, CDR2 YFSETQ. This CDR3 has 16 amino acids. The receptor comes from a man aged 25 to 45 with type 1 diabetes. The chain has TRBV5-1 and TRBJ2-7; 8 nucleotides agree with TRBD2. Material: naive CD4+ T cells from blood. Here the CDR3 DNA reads TGCGCCAGCAGCTTGGGGGTTAGCGGGACCTCTTACGAGCAGTACTTC. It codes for CASSLGVSGTSYEQYF. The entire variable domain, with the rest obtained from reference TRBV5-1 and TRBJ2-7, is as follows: KAGVTQTPRYLIKTRGQQVTLSCSPISGHRSVSWYQQTPGQGLQFLFEYFSETQRNKGNFPGRFSGRQFSNSRSEMNVSTLELGDSALYLCASSLGVSGTSYEQYFGPGTRLTVT.